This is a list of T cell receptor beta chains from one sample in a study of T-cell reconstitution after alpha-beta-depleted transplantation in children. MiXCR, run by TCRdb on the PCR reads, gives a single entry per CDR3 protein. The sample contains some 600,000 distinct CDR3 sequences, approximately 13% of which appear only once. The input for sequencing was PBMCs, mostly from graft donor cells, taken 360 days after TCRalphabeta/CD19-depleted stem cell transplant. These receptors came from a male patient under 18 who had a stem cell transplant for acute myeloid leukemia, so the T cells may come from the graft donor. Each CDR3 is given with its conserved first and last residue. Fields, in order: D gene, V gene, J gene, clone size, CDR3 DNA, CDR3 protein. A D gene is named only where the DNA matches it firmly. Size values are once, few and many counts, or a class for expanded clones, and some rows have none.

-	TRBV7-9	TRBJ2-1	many	TGTGCCAGCAGCTTAGTCGGGGGCTCCTACAATGAGCAGTTCTTC	CASSLVGGSYNEQFF
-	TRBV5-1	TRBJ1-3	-	TGCGCCAGCAGCTTGTGGGGGACGGACTCTGGAAACACCATATATTTT	CASSLWGTDSGNTIYF
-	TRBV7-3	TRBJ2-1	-	TGTGCCAGCAGCGCGAGCCCACGCTCCTACAATGAGCAGTTCTTC	CASSASPRSYNEQFF
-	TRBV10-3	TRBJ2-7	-	TGTGCCATCAGTGGGTCCGGGCCCCCCGGGGGAGAGCAGTACTTC	CAISGSGPPGGEQYF
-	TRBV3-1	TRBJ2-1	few	TGTGCCAGCAGCCAAAGTGGGATAGGGGCGGATGAGCAGTTCTTC	CASSQSGIGADEQFF
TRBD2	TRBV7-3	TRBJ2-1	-	TGTGCCAGCAGCCCGGGACTAGCGGGCGGGGGCAATGAGCAGTTCTTC	CASSPGLAGGGNEQFF
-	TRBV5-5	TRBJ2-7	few	TGTGCCAGCAGCCCGTGGGTAGCGGCGGTCTACGAGCAGTACTTC	CASSPWVAAVYEQYF
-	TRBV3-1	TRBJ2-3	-	TGTGCCAGCAGCCAAGAAGTAACTAGAAGAGGAGATACGCAGTATTTT	CASSQEVTRRGDTQYF
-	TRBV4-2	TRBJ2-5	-	TGTGCCAGCAGCCAAGATCCCAGGGCAGAGACCCAGTACTTC	CASSQDPRAETQYF
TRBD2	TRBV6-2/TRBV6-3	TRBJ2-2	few	TGTGCCAGCAGTTTTTTGACTAGCGGGAGGGAGGTAAACACCGGGGAGCTGTTTTTT	CASSFLTSGREVNTGELFF
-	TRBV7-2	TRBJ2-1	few	TGTGCCAGCAGACGACGGGCAGGGGTGGGGAATGAGCAGTTCTTC	CASRRRAGVGNEQFF
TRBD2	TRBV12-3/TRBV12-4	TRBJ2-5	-	TGTGCCAGCAGTTTAGGGAGCGGGAGTGAGACCCAGTACTTC	CASSLGSGSETQYF
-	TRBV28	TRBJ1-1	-	TGTGCCAGCAGCCTTATGAGGGCTGAAGCTTTCTTT	CASSLMRAEAFF
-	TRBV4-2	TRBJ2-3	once	TGTGCCAGCAGCCAAGTGGATGGGGTATATACGCAGTATTTT	CASSQVDGVYTQYF